These T cell receptor beta chains were read from a single sample in a study of T-cell reconstitution after alpha-beta-depleted transplantation in children. TCRdb redid the calling of the PCR reads with MiXCR, one entry per CDR3 protein. There are more than 550,000 distinct CDR3 sequences in the sample; roughly a tenth occur only once, and roughly 4% lies in the top ten. The sample was PBMCs from the stem cell graft donor, taken from the stem cell graft. These receptors all come from a human donor who donated a stem cell graft to a child with acute myeloid leukemia. Both conserved end residues are part of each CDR3. A D gene is named only where the DNA matches it firmly. Part of the rows lack a size; the others show once, few, many or a class for expanded clones.

j_gene	len	abundance	d_gene	v_gene	CDR3nt	CDR3aa
TRBJ1-2	12	once	NA	TRBV4-1	TGCGCCAGCAGCCGGAACCAGGATGGCTACACCTTC	CASSRNQDGYTF
TRBJ2-1	13	NA	TRBD2	TRBV6-2/TRBV6-3	TGTGCCAGCCTGACTAGCGGGAGGAATGAGCAGTTCTTC	CASLTSGRNEQFF
TRBJ2-1	13	few	TRBD2	TRBV2	TGTAACCTCCGACTAGCGGGAGACGGTGAGCAGTTCTTC	CNLRLAGDGEQFF
TRBJ2-3	16	NA	TRBD2	TRBV4-3	TGCGCCAGCAGCCCCCGGACTAGCACGAGCACAGATACGCAGTATTTT	CASSPRTSTSTDTQYF
TRBJ2-1	18	NA	NA	TRBV7-9	TGTGCCAGCAGCGGAAGGAGGGGGAGGGGACAACACTACAATGAGCAGTTCTTC	CASSGRRGRGQHYNEQFF
TRBJ2-7	15	few	NA	TRBV5-1	TGCGCCAGCAATCCAGGACCTCCCCTCTCCTACGAGCAGTACTTC	CASNPGPPLSYEQYF
TRBJ2-2	16	NA	TRBD2	TRBV6-2/TRBV6-3	TGTGCCAGCAGTTACTTTGGGACTAAGAACACCGGGGAGCTGTTTTTT	CASSYFGTKNTGELFF
TRBJ2-1	15	few	TRBD2	TRBV20-1	TGCAGTGCAACGATGACTAGCGGGAGGGGTAATGAGCAGTTCTTC	CSATMTSGRGNEQFF
TRBJ2-1	15	few	NA	TRBV5-4	TGTGCCAGCATGCTTGAGTGGGGCACCTACAATGAGCAGTTCTTC	CASMLEWGTYNEQFF
TRBJ2-3	14	NA	TRBD2	TRBV20-1	TGCAGTGCTGGACTAGCGGGAGGACAAGATACGCAGTATTTT	CSAGLAGGQDTQYF
TRBJ2-7	15	NA	TRBD2	TRBV29-1	TGCAGCGTTACCGGGACTAGCGGGAGCAGGCACGAGCAGTACTTC	CSVTGTSGSRHEQYF
TRBJ2-5	15	NA	NA	TRBV12-3/TRBV12-4	TGTGCCAGCAGTTTAGGGGGAGAGAAACAAGAGACCCAGTACTTC	CASSLGGEKQETQYF
TRBJ1-3	14	many	NA	TRBV7-9	TGTGCCAGCAGCTTCCAGGGTGGTGGAAACACCATATATTTT	CASSFQGGGNTIYF